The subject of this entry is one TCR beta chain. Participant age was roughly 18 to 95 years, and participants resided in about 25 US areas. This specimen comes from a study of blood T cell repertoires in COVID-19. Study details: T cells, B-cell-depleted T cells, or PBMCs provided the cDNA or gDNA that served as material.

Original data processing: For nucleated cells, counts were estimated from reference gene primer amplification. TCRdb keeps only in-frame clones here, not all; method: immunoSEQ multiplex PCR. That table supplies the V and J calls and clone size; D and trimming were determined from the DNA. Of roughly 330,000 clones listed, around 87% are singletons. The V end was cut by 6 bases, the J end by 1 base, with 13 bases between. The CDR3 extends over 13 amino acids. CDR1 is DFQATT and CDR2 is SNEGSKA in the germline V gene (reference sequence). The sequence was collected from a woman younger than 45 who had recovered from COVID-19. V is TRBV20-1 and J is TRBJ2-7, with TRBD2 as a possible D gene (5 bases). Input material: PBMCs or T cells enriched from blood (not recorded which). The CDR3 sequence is CSASRTGSYEQYF. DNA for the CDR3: TGCAGTGCGAGTCGGACGGGATCCTACGAGCAGTACTTC.